A selection of T cell receptor beta chains follows, all from one sample in a study of OX40 agonist ivuxolimab in advanced cancers. This table comes from immunoSEQ multiplex PCR, and its TCRdb copy is limited to in-frame clones, with some not included. The sample has roughly 40,000 clones; around 82% are singletons. The sequencing used CD4+ or CD8+ T cells sorted from blood, collected in a trial of the OX40 agonist ivuxolimab. The receptors were gathered from an adult with an advanced solid tumor such as melanoma, head and neck, liver or kidney cancer. The CDR3 runs from the conserved cysteine through the conserved F or W. A D gene is named only where the DNA matches it firmly. For some rows the clone size is stated as once, few or many, or as a class when expanded; others skip it.

j_gene	abundance	v_gene	d_gene	CDR3aa	CDR3nt
TRBJ2-6	.	TRBV30	.	CAWSGGGGGANVLTF	TGTGCCTGGAGTGGAGGGGGTGGCGGGGCCAACGTCCTGACTTTC
TRBJ1-5	.	TRBV7-8	TRBD1	CASSLTGGSNQPQHF	TGTGCCAGCAGCTTGACAGGGGGAAGCAATCAGCCCCAGCATTTT
TRBJ1-1	.	TRBV5-4	TRBD1	CASSLPRGLGAEAFF	TGTGCCAGCAGCTTGCCGAGGGGGCTTGGGGCAGAAGCTTTCTTT
TRBJ2-4	.	TRBV19	TRBD2	CASSNRRLAGVLKAKNIQYF	TGTGCCAGTAGTAATCGGAGGCTAGCGGGGGTCCTCAAAGCCAAAAACATTCAGTACTTC
TRBJ1-1	.	TRBV6-5	TRBD1	CASRPRGPSTEAFF	TGTGCCAGCAGGCCCAGGGGGCCGAGCACTGAAGCTTTCTTT
TRBJ1-6	.	TRBV27	.	CASRTVRTVSNSPLHF	TGTGCCAGCAGGACAGTCCGGACAGTTAGTAATTCACCCCTCCACTTT
TRBJ2-2	medium-sized	TRBV18	TRBD2	CASSPRSGGFIGELFF	TGTGCCAGCTCACCAAGAAGCGGGGGGTTCATCGGGGAGCTGTTTTTT
TRBJ2-5	once	TRBV7-7	TRBD1	CASSRTGEGETQYF	TGTGCTAGCAGCAGGACAGGGGAGGGGGAGACCCAGTACTTC
TRBJ1-2	.	TRBV11-1	.	CASSLLRSGYTF	TGTGCCAGCAGCTTATTACGGTCTGGCTACACCTTC
TRBJ2-7	.	TRBV30	TRBD1	CACPGQSSYEQYF	TGTGCCTGTCCGGGACAGAGTTCCTACGAGCAGTACTTC
TRBJ1-2	few	TRBV25-1	.	CASSGQAHYGYTF	TGTGCCAGCAGTGGACAGGCGCACTATGGCTACACCTTC
TRBJ1-2	.	TRBV7-6	.	CASSYSDGRHGYTF	TGTGCCAGCAGCTATTCGGACGGAAGGCATGGCTACACCTTC
TRBJ2-7	.	TRBV4-2	.	CASSPGRRSYEQYF	TGTGCCAGCAGCCCAGGCAGGAGGTCCTACGAGCAGTACTTC
TRBJ2-5	.	TRBV5-1	.	CASSLEGDPGEAQYF	TGCGCCAGCAGCTTGGAGGGGGACCCGGGTGAGGCCCAGTACTTC
TRBJ2-1	medium-sized	TRBV7-2	.	CASSPRDPAVRGVDNEQFF	TGTGCCAGCAGCCCCCGCGACCCGGCCGTCAGGGGGGTTGACAATGAGCAGTTCTTC
TRBJ1-2	.	TRBV20-1	.	CSTYSAYGYTF	TGCAGTACCTATAGCGCGTATGGCTACACCTTC
TRBJ2-5	once	TRBV2	.	CASSKDIQETQYF	TGTGCCAGCAGTAAGGACATTCAAGAGACCCAGTACTTC
TRBJ1-1	.	TRBV7-9	.	CASSLIRENTEAFF	TGTGCCAGCAGCTTAATCCGGGAGAACACTGAAGCTTTCTTT
TRBJ2-3	.	TRBV2	TRBD2	CASSLTSGPSTDTQYF	TGTGCCAGCAGTCTGACTAGCGGGCCGAGCACAGATACGCAGTATTTT
TRBJ2-3	.	TRBV7-2	.	CASSLGSPGGSDTQYF	TGTGCCAGCAGCTTAGGGTCACCTGGGGGGTCAGATACGCAGTATTTT
TRBJ1-2	few	TRBV19	TRBD1	CASSVTGGAYGYTF	TGTGCCAGTAGCGTGACAGGGGGAGCCTATGGCTACACCTTC
TRBJ2-4	.	TRBV5-6	.	CASSSLDTAKNIQYF	TGTGCCAGCAGCTCCTTGGACACAGCCAAAAACATTCAGTACTTC
TRBJ2-3	.	TRBV4-3	.	CASSQFTGTGRDTQYF	TGCGCCAGCAGCCAATTTACCGGGACCGGGCGGGATACGCAGTATTTT
TRBJ1-5	.	TRBV7-9	.	CASSLGGGRNQPQHF	TGTGCCAGCAGCTTAGGAGGAGGGCGTAATCAGCCCCAGCATTTT
TRBJ2-2	.	TRBV6-6	.	CASSYSWGELFF	TGTGCCAGCAGTTACAGTTGGGGGGAGCTGTTTTTT
TRBJ2-7	.	TRBV11-2	.	CASSTQGLGSEQYF	TGTGCCAGCAGCACTCAGGGTCTGGGCTCCGAGCAGTACTTC
TRBJ2-5	.	TRBV20-1	.	CSARGQETQYF	TGCAGTGCCCGCGGGCAAGAGACCCAGTACTTC
TRBJ2-5	.	TRBV7-2	TRBD1	CASSFPLGGAGETQYF	TGTGCCAGCAGCTTCCCGCTAGGGGGCGCTGGTGAGACCCAGTACTTC
TRBJ1-4	.	TRBV7-8	.	CASSLAIAGAANFEKLFF	TGTGCCAGCAGCTTAGCGATTGCCGGGGCGGCTAACTTCGAAAAACTGTTTTTT
TRBJ1-4	.	TRBV6-5	.	CASRDSATNEKLFF	TGTGCCAGCAGGGACAGTGCAACTAATGAAAAACTGTTTTTT
TRBJ1-2	.	TRBV2	.	CASSISRGPLYGYTF	TGTGCCAGCAGCATCAGTCGGGGCCCCCTCTATGGCTACACCTTC
TRBJ1-4	few	TRBV6-1	.	CAGGAGAWEKLFF	TGTGCCGGCGGGGCGGGGGCCTGGGAAAAACTGTTTTTT
TRBJ1-1	few	TRBV30	.	CAWSYHPATGRNTEAFF	TGTGCCTGGTCCTACCATCCCGCCACAGGAAGGAACACTGAAGCTTTCTTT
TRBJ2-7	.	TRBV7-9	TRBD2	CASSFSGGGYEQYF	TGTGCCAGCAGCTTCAGCGGGGGTGGTTACGAGCAGTACTTC
TRBJ2-6	.	TRBV2	.	CASIRNPSGANVLTF	TGTGCCAGCATTCGGAACCCCTCTGGGGCCAACGTCCTGACTTTC
TRBJ1-1	once	TRBV18	.	CASSLGENTEAFF	TGTGCCAGCTCATTGGGGGAGAACACTGAAGCTTTCTTT
TRBJ2-3	few	TRBV11-3	.	CASSLASRTDTQYF	TGTGCCAGCAGCTTAGCCAGCCGCACAGATACGCAGTATTTT
TRBJ2-5	.	TRBV30	.	CAGADRMTETQYF	TGTGCCGGCGCCGACAGAATGACAGAGACCCAGTACTTC
TRBJ1-3	.	TRBV4-2	.	CASSQEVRGSGNTIYF	TGTGCCAGCAGCCAAGAAGTCCGGGGCTCTGGAAACACCATATATTTT
TRBJ2-7	.	TRBV13	.	CASSSTYEQYF	TGTGCCAGCAGCTCAACCTACGAGCAGTACTTC
TRBJ1-1	.	TRBV27	.	CASSERVGEAFF	TGTGCCAGCAGTGAGAGGGTGGGTGAAGCTTTCTTT
TRBJ2-7	.	TRBV12-5	.	CASGHRDTDYEQYF	TGTGCTAGTGGTCACCGGGACACGGACTACGAGCAGTACTTC
TRBJ2-3	.	TRBV29-1	TRBD1	CSGLTGSTDTQYF	TGCAGCGGGCTGACAGGGAGCACAGATACGCAGTATTTT